The next 16 T cell receptor beta chains were all read from a single sample in a study of cytomegalovirus exposure and HLA in healthy donors. PCR employed 60 Vbeta and 13 Jbeta primers. Profiling relied on immunoSEQ multiplex PCR, and the TCRdb table lists in-frame clones only, not all of them. The table shows some 140,000 clones, with more than 75% occurring only once. The sequenced sample consisted of PBMCs. The receptor source for this set is a man aged 25 to 40 in good health and CMV-seropositive.

This clone was seen just once. V and J are TRBV7-9 and TRBJ2-2; tentatively, D is TRBD1 (6 bases). Per the germline V gene, CDR1 is SEHNR and CDR2 is FQNEAQ (reference sequence). V was shortened by 5 bases and J by 3 bases, with 13 bases between the two germline ends. The CDR3 has 15 residues. The CDR3 DNA follows: TGTGCCAGCAGCCACCCTTACAGGGACACCGGGGAGCTGTTTTTT. This gives the protein CASSHPYRDTGELFF.

This clone was picked up one time. The chain recombines TRBV6-5 with TRBJ2-7; 9 bases line up with TRBD1. Germline CDR1 MNHEY, CDR2 SVGAGI. The CDR3 consists of 14 residues. After removal of 6 bases from V and 3 bases from J, the junction contained 6 bases not matched to a gene. For the CDR3, the DNA is TGTGCCAGCAGCAACCCGACAGGGGGCTACGAGCAGTACTTC. Its translation is CASSNPTGGYEQYF.

J is TRBJ2-1 and V is TRBV7-3, with TRBD2 as a possible D gene (5 bases). This CDR3 has 15 amino acids. The germline gives CDR1 SGHTA, CDR2 FQGTGA. V shed 2 bases and J shed 2 bases, with 10 bases lying between them. CDR3: CASSLYGLTYNEQFF. The CDR3 DNA reads TGTGCCAGCAGCTTATACGGACTTACCTACAATGAGCAGTTCTTC.

The genes are TRBV5-4 and TRBJ1-3; 8 bases align to TRBD1. This CDR3 is 18 amino acids long. V lost 3 bases to trimming and J lost 0 bases; unmatched junction nucleotides: 11. Germline loops: CDR1 SGHNT, CDR2 YYREEE (reference sequence). CDR3 coding DNA: TGTGCCAGCAGCTCTCAGGACAGGGTGGGGAACTCTGGAAACACCATATATTTT. Translated: CASSSQDRVGNSGNTIYF.

The rearrangement uses TRBV9 and TRBJ2-2; 10 bases match TRBD1. Trimming cost V 3 bases and J 7 bases; bases outside gene matches: 9. Germline CDR1 SGDLS, CDR2 YYNGEE. The CDR3 sequence is 16 residues long. The CDR3 nucleotides are TGTGCCAGCAGCGCGCCGGGACAGGGGTTTCACGGGGAGCTGTTTTTT. Translation gives CASSAPGQGFHGELFF.

The chain joins TRBV5-1 to TRBJ2-1; 15 nucleotides agree with TRBD2. Germline CDR1 is SGHRS and CDR2 is YFSETQ. J lost 2 bases, V lost 5 bases, and 11 bases had no gene match. This CDR3 has 19 residues. CDR3 bases: TGCGCCAGCAGTATGTCCGGGACTAGCGGGAGGAGGACCTACAATGAGCAGTTCTTC. Translation: CASSMSGTSGRRTYNEQFF.

J is TRBJ2-1 and V is TRBV14; no clear D. The germline gives CDR1 SGHDN, CDR2 FVKESK. Trimming pared 1 base from V and 4 bases from J, leaving 8 bases between. The CDR3 covers 14 residues. This chain's CDR3 is CASSQGAVYNEQFF. DNA for the CDR3: TGTGCCAGCAGCCAAGGGGCAGTATACAATGAGCAGTTCTTC. The whole variable domain, filled in from reference TRBV14 and TRBJ2-1, reads EAGVTQFPSHSVIEKGQTVTLRCDPISGHDNLYWYRRVMGKEIKFLLHFVKESKQDESGMPNNRFLAERTGGTYSTLKVQPAELEDSGVYFCASSQGAVYNEQFFGPGTRLTVL.

The gene calls are TRBV6-1 and TRBJ2-7; 8 bases line up with TRBD1. Per the germline V gene, CDR1 is MNHNS and CDR2 is SASEGT. The CDR3 runs to 14 residues. V shed 5 bases, J shed 5 bases, and the junction held 8 bases outside the gene matches. Written as DNA, the CDR3 is TGTGCCAGCAGTCAGGACAGGGCATTAGACGAGCAGTACTTC. Translated, it gives CASSQDRALDEQYF.

J is TRBJ2-1 and V is TRBV27, with TRBD1 as a possible D gene (6 bases). This CDR3 contains 15 residues. Germline V gene sequence: CDR1 MNHEY, CDR2 SMNVEV (reference sequence). Trimming took off 2 bases at V and 3 bases at J, with 11 bases between the two ends. DNA for the CDR3: TGTGCCAGCAGTTTAGGGCAGGGGATCTACAATGAGCAGTTCTTC. It codes for CASSLGQGIYNEQFF.

V is TRBV5-4 and J is TRBJ2-3; TRBD2 matches at 14 bases. V lost 4 bases and J lost 8; bases outside the gene matches: 6. Germline values: CDR1 SGHNT, CDR2 YYREEE (reference sequence). The CDR3 covers 15 residues. CDR3 sequence: CASSGGLAGDRTQYF. For the CDR3, the DNA is TGTGCCAGCAGCGGGGGACTAGCGGGAGATCGTACGCAGTATTTT. The full variable domain, with the rest looked up from reference TRBV5-4 and TRBJ2-3, is ETGVTQSPTHLIKTRGQQVTLRCSSQSGHNTVSWYQQALGQGPQFIFQYYREEENGRGNFPPRFSGLQFPNYSSELNVNALELDDSALYLCASSGGLAGDRTQYFGPGTRLTVL.

The rearrangement links TRBV6-5 to TRBJ2-1; D may be TRBD2 (5 bases). The CDR3 spans 16 residues. Germline assignment: CDR1 MNHEY and CDR2 SVGAGI. V lost 4 bases to trimming and J lost 0 bases, with 13 bases between them. CDR3 protein: CASSSRTPTSYNEQFF. The CDR3 DNA follows: TGTGCCAGCAGTTCCCGGACTCCAACCTCCTACAATGAGCAGTTCTTC.

The chain employs TRBV23-1 and TRBJ1-2, with TRBD1 as a possible D gene (5 bases). TRBV23-1 is an ORF for which the function is uncertain. The CDR3 runs to 18 residues. V was cut by 0 bases and J by 1 base, with 18 bases left in between. The CDR3 loop reads CASSQSRGGRAVNYGYTF. The CDR3 nucleotides read TGCGCCAGCAGTCAATCGCGGGGCGGGAGGGCAGTTAACTATGGCTACACCTTC.

V is TRBV6-6 and J is TRBJ2-3, with TRBD2 matching 13 bases. The CDR3 consists of 16 residues. Germline V gene data show CDR1 as MNHNY and CDR2 as SVGAGI (reference sequence). Unmatched junction bases numbered 5, after V lost 5 bases and J lost 3 bases. This chain's CDR3 is CASSGTSGERTDTQYF. CDR3 coding DNA: TGTGCCAGCAGTGGGACTAGCGGGGAACGTACAGATACGCAGTATTTT.

The rearrangement links TRBV28 to TRBJ2-1; 7 positions agree with TRBD2. The CDR3 is 16 amino acids. Germline CDR1 reads MDHEN; CDR2 reads SYDVKM. V dropped 5 bases and J dropped 6; count of bases not matched to a gene: 13. The CDR3 bases are TGTGCCAGCAGTCCACCCGCGGGAGTACTGTTCAATGAGCAGTTCTTC. This translates into CASSPPAGVLFNEQFF.

This chain connects TRBV5-4 to TRBJ2-1, with a tentative D call TRBD2 (6 bases). The CDR3 is made up of 14 amino acids. From germline, CDR1 is SGHNT and CDR2 YYREEE (reference sequence). The ends were cut back, 3 bases at V and 8 bases at J, with 15 bases in the middle. The CDR3 loop is CASSSGLNGDEQFF. For the CDR3, the DNA is TGTGCCAGCAGCTCCGGACTAAATGGGGATGAGCAGTTCTTC.

This chain joins TRBV5-6 and TRBJ2-3; TRBD2 matches 8 bases. The CDR3 sequence is 16 residues long. Trimming cost V 5 bases and J 3 bases; bases outside gene matches: 11. Germline V CDR1 and CDR2: SGHDT, YYEEEE. In DNA, the CDR3 is TGTGCCAGCAGTCCCTTAGCGGGACTGGGAACAGATACGCAGTATTTT. It is translated as CASSPLAGLGTDTQYF.